What follows is one T cell receptor beta chain and its context. What this receptor recognizes is not known. The sample holds no much larger clone one base away, and base qualities are not on file. Instrument on record: Illumina NovaSeq 6000. TCRalpha and TCRbeta cDNA libraries were constructed by 5'RACE with constant-segment primers, with sample barcodes and unique molecular identifiers being introduced. RNA was extracted from every sample with Trizol reagent. Amplification of the libraries took two PCR steps, and the second step added a second sample barcode plus Illumina TruSeq adapters. Sequencing of libraries was performed on an Illumina NovaSeq with 2 x 150 bp paired-end reads. The authors' analysis ran thus. The reads were demultiplexed and collapsed into UMI-guided consensus sequences using migec v1.2.7. Using mixcr v2.1.11, UMI consensuses were aligned to TRA and TRB V and J templates and then assembled into clonotypes. Clonotypes were classified as expanded or contracted when called significant by both edgeR and NoisET, with noise models trained on biological replicates. edgeR calls used a false discovery rate-adjusted p below 0.01 and a log2 fold-change threshold of 1. As an exploratory analysis of dynamics, max-normalized trajectories of the 1000 most abundant clonotypes were examined with PCA combined with hierarchical clustering. Separately sequenced CD4+ and CD8+ repertoires were used to assign the CD4 or CD8 phenotype of responding clones. TCRdb handled the public reads itself, with Q25 trimming in fastp and clone calling in MiXCR, and kept productive beta chains. Rows merge per CDR3 protein into single entries with the most common DNA and genes. The V and J calls were determined by TCRdb, not by the authors. This sample holds 500,000 to 600,000 distinct CDR3 sequences; about a sixth were observed only once. The ten largest account for about 11% of the sample.

The data were taken from a study of T-cell memory formation after mild COVID-19 (dated by TCRdb to the early 2020s). As for the study more broadly: Most TCR sequence clusters were specific to one of the two donors. Two young, previously healthy adult volunteers made up the cohort, one male and one female. T-cell clones expanding and contracting after mild COVID-19 in two donors were tracked by longitudinal TCRalpha and TCRbeta repertoire sequencing.

PBMCs were isolated by Ficoll-Paque density gradient centrifugation. What the authors observed across the whole study: Clones contracting from day 15 to 85 had balanced CD4/CD8 phenotypes, while a second wave expanding from day 15 to 37 was biased towards CD4+. The study covered only a couple of mild cases, and larger cohorts including severe cases with pre-infection samples were considered necessary. Whether the second-wave clones peaking on day 37 were SARS-CoV-2 specific was not confirmed. The detection of some responding clones in pre-infection memory suggests that pre-existing cross-reactive memory T cells joined the SARS-CoV-2 response. Contracting CD4+ clones turned up mainly in the CM and EM memory subsets, whereas EMRA was where CD8+ clones were enriched.

As encoded in the germline V gene, CDR1 is SGHTA while CDR2 is FQGNSA. Deletion took 1 base off V and 12 bases off J, with a span of 19 bases between the germline ends. From the cysteine through the phenylalanine, the CDR3 covers 15 amino acids. The entry retains the CDR3 DNA only, 45 bases that are in frame from base 1. The chain employs TRBV7-2 and TRBJ2-1, with TRBD2 perhaps the D gene, on 6 matching bases. The sequenced sample was PBMCs or a T cell subset sorted from them (not recorded which). This TCR derives from an adult woman who had mild COVID-19 (a few samples of this study predate the infection). The sample titles of this study are shuffled in the database, so cell type and time point are left out; the donor was told from shared clones. CDR3 reads: CASSLDPGGLRGQFF. The nucleotide sequence reads TGTGCCAGCAGCTTAGATCCCGGAGGGCTTCGTGGGCAGTTCTTC. The CDR3 plus the reference TRBV7-2 and TRBJ2-1 genes for the other parts give the full variable domain: GAGVSQSPSNKVTEKGKDVELRCDPISGHTALYWYRQSLGQGLEFLIYFQGNSAPDKSGLPSDRFSAERTGGSVSTLTIQRTQQEDSAVYLCASSLDPGGLRGQFFGPGTRLTVL.